This TCR beta chain was profiled in a study of spatial heterogeneity in lung cancer. Study as a whole: Detected beta-chain sequences consistently exceeded alpha-chain sequences. Study observations and caveats: Estimates put coverage of tumor T cells roughly 6.9% for alpha and more than 11% for beta chains. Mutation counts in tumors were tracked by counts of expanded intratumoral alpha and beta TCRs.

This clonotype has just a few counts. What it binds is not known. This beta chain was picked up by a library intended for alpha chains and is off target, so its count carries little meaning. The germline CDR1 and CDR2 sequences are SEHNR and FQNEAQ (reference sequence). The CDR3 is 15 amino acids. J was trimmed by 3 bases and V by 3 bases; bases with no gene match: 5. TCRdb re-analysed the 5' RACE reads in MiXCR, keeping a single row per CDR3 protein. The sample includes fewer than 4,000 distinct CDR3 sequences, approximately 8.8% of them seen just once. Indicated time point: sample taken at primary tumor resection. Unsorted whole RNA from tumor, nontumor lung or frozen PBMC underwent sequencing.

This receptor was obtained from a male donor with early-stage non-small cell lung cancer. The chain recombines TRBV7-9 with TRBJ2-7; 10 bases fit TRBD1. This specimen consisted of lung tumor tissue, obtained at surgery. The DNA for the CDR3 is TGTGCCAGCAGCTTCCCAGGACAGGGGGTCTACGAGCAGTACTTC. The encoded protein is CASSFPGQGVYEQYF.